This TCR beta chain was profiled in a study of vaccination and CD4 T cells after COVID-19. Study background: Investigators drew the post-COVID samples a median around 93 days after diagnosis, with a range of 35 to 161. Cells were stimulated with overlapping spike peptides from SARS-CoV-2, HCoV-NL63, HCoV-OC43 and HCoV-229E.

There are a few counts of this clonotype. Its antigen is still unknown. Sequenced with the Oncomine TCR Beta short-read assay was DNA taken from cultured CD4+ T cells. TCRdb re-derived calls from the PCR reads in MiXCR, one entry per CDR3 protein. The sample includes around 6,000 distinct CDR3 sequences, roughly a sixth of them seen just once. General study points: Convalescent patients showed a median around 85% of reactive clones that were seen only post-vaccination.

The CDR3 runs to 14 residues. With V trimmed by 4 bases and J by 3 bases, 3 bases remained unmatched. Looked up from germline, CDR1 is SGHAT and CDR2 is FQNNGV. Sample treatment: approximately 9-day PBMC culture with coronavirus spike peptide pools or control peptides (ViraFEST assay). The TCR comes from a human donor who had recovered from COVID-19. This chain uses TRBV11-2 with TRBJ2-1, with 7 bases identical to TRBD2. Source material: CD4+ T cells from blood, cultured in vitro. CDR3 in DNA: TGTGCCAGCAGCTGGAGCGGGGTCTACAATGAGCAGTTCTTC. It codes for CASSWSGVYNEQFF. Full variable domain (missing parts from reference TRBV11-2 and TRBJ2-1): EAGVAQSPRYKIIEKRQSVAFWCNPISGHATLYWYQQILGQGPKLLIQFQNNGVVDDSQLPKDRFSAERLKGVDSTLKIQPAKLEDSAVYLCASSWSGVYNEQFFGPGTRLTVL.